Listed below are T cell receptor beta chains from one sample, sequenced in a study of response to subunit inactivated influenza vaccine. MiXCR was run by TCRdb on the RT-PCR reads, yielding one entry per CDR3 protein. The table records about 520,000 distinct CDR3 sequences, about 25% of them present only once. Material: CD4+ T cells sorted from PBMCs, obtained roughly 5 days after vaccination. The receptors derive from a middle-aged man who received an inactivated influenza vaccine. Both conserved end residues are part of each CDR3. A D gene is named only where the DNA matches it firmly. Some rows have no size entry. The others give once, few or many, or a class for an expanded clone.

cdr3_aa	cdr3_nt	cdr3_length	d_call	clone_size	v_call	j_call
CASSVGVVRNTEAFF	TGTGCCAGCAGCGTAGGGGTTGTAAGGAACACTGAAGCTTTCTTT	15	NA	few	TRBV9	TRBJ1-1
CSAPFPGLAPLEQYF	TGCAGTGCTCCATTTCCGGGACTAGCGCCTTTGGAGCAGTACTTC	15	TRBD2	few	TRBV20-1	TRBJ2-7
CASSLAGLAGGETQYF	TGTGCCAGCAGCTTAGCTGGTCTAGCGGGCGGCGAGACCCAGTACTTC	16	TRBD2	NA	TRBV7-8	TRBJ2-5
CSAPTAATQETQYF	TGCAGTGCTCCCACAGCAGCGACCCAAGAGACCCAGTACTTC	14	NA	few	TRBV20-1	TRBJ2-5
CSARGQRTDTQYF	TGCAGTGCTAGAGGACAACGCACAGATACGCAGTATTTT	13	NA	once	TRBV20-1	TRBJ2-3
CASLPGQGTYEQYF	TGTGCCAGCTTACCGGGACAGGGCACCTACGAGCAGTACTTC	14	TRBD1	few	TRBV6-2/TRBV6-3	TRBJ2-7
CASSLGVGTGGREQYF	TGCGCCAGCAGCTTGGGGGTTGGGACAGGGGGCCGCGAGCAGTACTTC	16	TRBD1	few	TRBV5-1	TRBJ2-7
CASSLAVPKETQYF	TGTGCCAGCAGCTTAGCCGTTCCGAAAGAGACCCAGTACTTC	14	NA	NA	TRBV11-2	TRBJ2-5
CASSSYPESYEQYF	TGCGCCAGCAGCTCTTACCCGGAATCCTACGAGCAGTACTTC	14	NA	NA	TRBV5-1	TRBJ2-7
CASSEVAGYTGELFF	TGTGCCAGCAGTGAGGTAGCGGGGTACACCGGGGAGCTGTTTTTT	15	TRBD2	many	TRBV2	TRBJ2-2
CASSQRIYGYTF	TGTGCCAGCAGCCAGAGGATCTATGGCTACACCTTC	12	NA	NA	TRBV7-9	TRBJ1-2
CSATQRGSGGGNEQFF	TGCAGTGCTACGCAAAGGGGCAGCGGAGGGGGCAATGAGCAGTTCTTC	16	NA	few	TRBV20-1	TRBJ2-1
CSATVISGNTIYF	TGCAGTGCTACGGTGATCTCTGGAAACACCATATATTTT	13	NA	few	TRBV20-1	TRBJ1-3
CASSLAQGDYGYTF	TGCGCCAGCAGCTTGGCCCAGGGGGACTATGGCTACACCTTC	14	TRBD1	few	TRBV5-1	TRBJ1-2
CASTLTHNEQFF	TGTGCCAGCACCTTGACCCACAATGAGCAGTTCTTC	12	NA	NA	TRBV11-2	TRBJ2-1
CSASPFGNQPQHF	TGCAGTGCTAGTCCCTTTGGCAATCAGCCCCAGCATTTT	13	NA	few	TRBV20-1	TRBJ1-5
CASSLAHHRPNYGYTF	TGTGCCAGCAGTTTAGCGCATCACCGTCCTAACTATGGCTACACCTTC	16	NA	NA	TRBV12-3/TRBV12-4	TRBJ1-2
CASSQISSYEQYF	TGTGCCAGCAGCCAAATAAGCTCCTACGAGCAGTACTTC	13	NA	NA	TRBV3-1	TRBJ2-7
CASSSRVLRGHTEAFF	TGTGCCAGCAGCTCCCGCGTGCTCAGGGGGCACACTGAAGCTTTCTTT	16	TRBD1	NA	TRBV7-8	TRBJ1-1
CASSLQSHEQYF	TGTGCCAGCAGTTTACAGTCCCACGAGCAGTACTTC	12	NA	few	TRBV6-2/TRBV6-3	TRBJ2-7
CSATNTGTDTQYF	TGCAGTGCAACTAACACGGGCACAGATACGCAGTATTTT	13	NA	NA	TRBV20-1	TRBJ2-3
CASSLLAGALTGELFF	TGTGCCAGCAGCTTACTAGCGGGGGCCTTGACCGGGGAGCTGTTTTTT	16	TRBD2	NA	TRBV5-6	TRBJ2-2
CSARSSGSTEAFF	TGCAGTGCTAGAAGTTCGGGGTCCACTGAAGCTTTCTTT	13	NA	NA	TRBV20-1	TRBJ1-1
CASSFMTSGVYEQYF	TGTGCCAGCAGCTTCATGACTAGCGGGGTCTACGAGCAGTACTTC	15	TRBD2	NA	TRBV7-9	TRBJ2-7
CASTSQVLNTEAFF	TGTGCCAGCACCTCACAGGTATTGAACACTGAAGCTTTCTTT	14	NA	NA	TRBV12-3/TRBV12-4	TRBJ1-1
CASSVRSGGSTDTQYF	TGCGCCAGCAGCGTAAGGAGCGGGGGAAGCACAGATACGCAGTATTTT	16	TRBD2	few	TRBV5-1	TRBJ2-3
CSARLAGGRAEQFF	TGCAGTGCTAGACTAGCGGGAGGTCGGGCTGAGCAGTTCTTC	14	TRBD2	NA	TRBV20-1	TRBJ2-1
CASSLDPNSPLHF	TGCGCCAGCAGCTTGGACCCAAATTCACCCCTCCACTTT	13	NA	many	TRBV5-1	TRBJ1-6
CASSATSGSPYNEQFF	TGCGCCAGCAGCGCCACTAGCGGGAGCCCCTACAATGAGCAGTTCTTC	16	TRBD2	NA	TRBV5-1	TRBJ2-1
CASSFGRASTEAFF	TGTGCCAGCAGCTTCGGTAGGGCGAGCACTGAAGCTTTCTTT	14	NA	few	TRBV5-5	TRBJ1-1
CASSPQSGGHNEQFF	TGTGCCAGCAGCCCCCAGAGCGGGGGGCACAATGAGCAGTTCTTC	15	TRBD2	few	TRBV9	TRBJ2-1
CASSQDRIGLAGVGTGELFF	TGCGCCAGCAGCCAAGATAGGATAGGACTAGCGGGAGTCGGGACCGGGGAGCTGTTTTTT	20	TRBD2	NA	TRBV4-3	TRBJ2-2
CASSGKAGGPSEQFF	TGTGCCAGCAGTGGAAAAGCGGGAGGGCCCAGTGAGCAGTTCTTC	15	TRBD2	NA	TRBV6-2/TRBV6-3	TRBJ2-1
CSAFGGLLRTEAFF	TGCAGCGCCTTCGGGGGGCTCTTGAGGACTGAAGCTTTCTTT	14	NA	few	TRBV20-1	TRBJ1-1
CASSLEVLGYEQYF	TGCGCCAGCAGCTTGGAGGTGCTGGGATACGAGCAGTACTTC	14	NA	few	TRBV5-1	TRBJ2-7
CASNPSTGRNTGELFF	TGTGCCAGCAATCCCAGTACGGGGCGGAACACCGGGGAGCTGTTTTTT	16	NA	NA	TRBV5-6	TRBJ2-2
CASSLGGVDEQFF	TGCGCCAGCAGCTTGGGTGGAGTTGATGAGCAGTTCTTC	13	NA	NA	TRBV5-1	TRBJ2-1
CASSLHAPSAGNTGELFF	TGTGCCAGCAGTCTCCATGCCCCTTCCGCGGGGAACACCGGGGAGCTGTTTTTT	18	NA	NA	TRBV6-1	TRBJ2-2
CASSLTGTGEQYF	TGTGCCAGCAGCTTAACGGGGACAGGGGAGCAGTATTTT	13	TRBD1	NA	TRBV7-3	TRBJ2-3
CASSSGTALETDTQYF	TGTGCCAGCAGCTCTGGGACAGCACTGGAAACAGATACGCAGTATTTT	16	TRBD1	NA	TRBV5-4	TRBJ2-3
CASSQGRQGNFQPQHF	TGTGCCAGCAGTCAGGGGAGACAGGGGAATTTTCAGCCCCAGCATTTT	16	TRBD1	NA	TRBV27	TRBJ1-5
CATSSRRVAEQFF	TGTGCCACCAGCAGTAGGAGGGTAGCTGAGCAGTTCTTC	13	NA	few	TRBV15	TRBJ2-1
CASSLGTGDFYEQYF	TGTGCCAGCAGCTTGGGGACAGGGGATTTCTACGAGCAGTACTTC	15	TRBD1	NA	TRBV5-4	TRBJ2-7
CASSLSDFQPQHF	TGTGCCAGCAGCCTTTCGGATTTTCAGCCCCAGCATTTT	13	NA	few	TRBV7-6	TRBJ1-5
CASSLRPSGSIVPEQYF	TGTGCCAGCAGCTTACGACCTAGCGGGAGTATAGTACCCGAGCAGTACTTC	17	TRBD2	many	TRBV7-9	TRBJ2-7
CASSVAGGTSSNNEQFF	TGTGCCAGCAGCGTAGCAGGAGGGACTAGCTCCAACAATGAGCAGTTCTTC	17	TRBD2	few	TRBV9	TRBJ2-1
CASSVPLGSSYNEQFF	TGCGCCAGCAGCGTCCCCCTGGGGAGCTCCTACAATGAGCAGTTCTTC	16	NA	NA	TRBV5-1	TRBJ2-1
CASSYPTPFGELFF	TGTGCCAGCAGTTACCCGACACCCTTCGGGGAGCTGTTTTTT	14	NA	NA	TRBV6-5	TRBJ2-2